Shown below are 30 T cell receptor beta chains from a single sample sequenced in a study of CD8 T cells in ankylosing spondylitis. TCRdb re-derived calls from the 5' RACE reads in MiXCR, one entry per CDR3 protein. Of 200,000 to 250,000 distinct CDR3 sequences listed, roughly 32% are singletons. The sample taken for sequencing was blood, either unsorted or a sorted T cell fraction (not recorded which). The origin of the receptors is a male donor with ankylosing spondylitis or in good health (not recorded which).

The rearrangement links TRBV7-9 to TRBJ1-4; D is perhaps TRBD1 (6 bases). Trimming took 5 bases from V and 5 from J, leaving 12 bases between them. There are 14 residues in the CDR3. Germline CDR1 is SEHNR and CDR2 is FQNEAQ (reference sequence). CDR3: CASSQDSGNEKLFF. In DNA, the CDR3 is TGTGCCAGCAGCCAGGACAGCGGAAATGAAAAACTGTTTTTT. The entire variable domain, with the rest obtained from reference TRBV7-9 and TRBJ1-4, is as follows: DTGVSQNPRHKITKRGQNVTFRCDPISEHNRLYWYRQTLGQGPEFLTYFQNEAQLEKSRLLSDRFSAERPKGSFSTLEIQRTEQGDSAMYLCASSQDSGNEKLFFGSGTQLSVL.

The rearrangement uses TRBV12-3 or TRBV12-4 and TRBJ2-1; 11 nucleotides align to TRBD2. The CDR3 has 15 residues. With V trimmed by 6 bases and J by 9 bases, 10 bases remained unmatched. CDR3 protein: CASRASGGPSGEQFF. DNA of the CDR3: TGTGCCAGCAGAGCTAGCGGGGGGCCGTCAGGTGAGCAGTTCTTC.

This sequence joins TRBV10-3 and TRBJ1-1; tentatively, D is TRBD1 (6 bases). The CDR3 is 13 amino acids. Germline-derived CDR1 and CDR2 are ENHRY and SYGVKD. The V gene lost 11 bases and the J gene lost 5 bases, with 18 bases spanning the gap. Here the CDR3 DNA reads TGTGCCGTGGGACACCCCCAGGGGACTGAAGCTTTCTTT. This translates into CAVGHPQGTEAFF.

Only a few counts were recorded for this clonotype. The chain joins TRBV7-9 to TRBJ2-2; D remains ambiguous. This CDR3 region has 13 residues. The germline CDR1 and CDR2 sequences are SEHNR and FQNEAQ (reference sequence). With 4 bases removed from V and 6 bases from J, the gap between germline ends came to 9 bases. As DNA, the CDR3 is TGTGCCAGCAGCTGGCCTGGACCCGGGGAGCTGTTTTTT. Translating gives CASSWPGPGELFF.

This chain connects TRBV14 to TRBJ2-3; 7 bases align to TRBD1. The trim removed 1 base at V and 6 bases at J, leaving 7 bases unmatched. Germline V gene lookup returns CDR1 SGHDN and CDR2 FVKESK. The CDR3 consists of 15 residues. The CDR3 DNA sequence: TGTGCCAGCAGCCAAGGAAAAGGGGGCCGGGATACGCAGTATTTT. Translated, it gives CASSQGKGGRDTQYF.

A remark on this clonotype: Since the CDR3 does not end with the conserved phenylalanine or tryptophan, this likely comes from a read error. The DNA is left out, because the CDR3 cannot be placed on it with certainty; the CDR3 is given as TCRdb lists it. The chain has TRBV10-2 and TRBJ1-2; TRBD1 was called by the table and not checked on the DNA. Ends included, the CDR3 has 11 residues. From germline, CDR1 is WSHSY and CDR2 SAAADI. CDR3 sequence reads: CASSKKGGKWH.

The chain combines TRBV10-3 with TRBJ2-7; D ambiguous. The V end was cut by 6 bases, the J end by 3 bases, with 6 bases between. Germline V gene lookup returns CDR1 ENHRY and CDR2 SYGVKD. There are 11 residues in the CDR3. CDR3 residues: CAISALYEQYF. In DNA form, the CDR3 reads TGTGCCATCAGCGCTCTCTACGAGCAGTACTTC.

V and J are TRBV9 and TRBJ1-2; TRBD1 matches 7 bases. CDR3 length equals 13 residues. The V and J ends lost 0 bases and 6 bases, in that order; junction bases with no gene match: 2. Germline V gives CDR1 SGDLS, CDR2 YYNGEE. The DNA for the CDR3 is TGTGCCAGCAGCGTAGGAGGGGGCAATGGCTACACCTTC. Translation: CASSVGGGNGYTF.

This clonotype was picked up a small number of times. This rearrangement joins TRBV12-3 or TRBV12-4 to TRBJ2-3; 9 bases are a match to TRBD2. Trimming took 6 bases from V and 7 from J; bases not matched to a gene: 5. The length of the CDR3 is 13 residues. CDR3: CASSAAGGHTQYF. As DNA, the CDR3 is TGTGCCAGCAGCGCAGCGGGGGGACATACGCAGTATTTT.

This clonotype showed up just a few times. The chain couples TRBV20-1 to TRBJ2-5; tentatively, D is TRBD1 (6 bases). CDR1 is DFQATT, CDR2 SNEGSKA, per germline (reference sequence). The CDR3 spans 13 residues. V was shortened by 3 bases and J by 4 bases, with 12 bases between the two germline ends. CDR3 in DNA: TGCAGTGCTAGGGGGAGAGGGGGAGAGACCCAGTACTTC. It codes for CSARGRGGETQYF.

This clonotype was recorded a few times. The CDR3 region is CSARRGQGTWGTEAFF. The CDR3 DNA reads as TGCAGTGCTAGACGCGGACAGGGGACATGGGGCACTGAAGCTTTCTTT. This chain uses TRBV20-1 with TRBJ1-1; 9 bases line up with TRBD1. Germline-derived CDR1 and CDR2 are DFQATT and SNEGSKA (reference sequence). The CDR3 totals 16 residues. Trimming removed 2 bases from V and 4 bases from J; junction bases left unmatched: 11.

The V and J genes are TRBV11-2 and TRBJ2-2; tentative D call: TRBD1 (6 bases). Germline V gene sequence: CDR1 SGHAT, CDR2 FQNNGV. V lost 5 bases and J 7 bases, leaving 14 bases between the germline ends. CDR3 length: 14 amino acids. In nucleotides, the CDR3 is TGTGCCAGCAGCGGGGGTCCCAGGGGCGGGGAGCTGTTTTTT. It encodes CASSGGPRGGELFF.

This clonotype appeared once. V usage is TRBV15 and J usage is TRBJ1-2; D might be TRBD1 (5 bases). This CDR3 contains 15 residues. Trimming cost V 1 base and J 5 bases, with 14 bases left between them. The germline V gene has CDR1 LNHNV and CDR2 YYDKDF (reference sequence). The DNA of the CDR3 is TGTGCCACCAGCAGAGGGGCCAGGGAGGGGTATGGCTACACCTTC. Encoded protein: CATSRGAREGYGYTF. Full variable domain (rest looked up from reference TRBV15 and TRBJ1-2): DAMVIQNPRYQVTQFGKPVTLSCSQTLNHNVMYWYQQKSSQAPKLLFHYYDKDFNNEADTPDNFQSRRPNTSFCFLDIRSPGLGDTAMYLCATSRGAREGYGYTFGSGTRLTVV.

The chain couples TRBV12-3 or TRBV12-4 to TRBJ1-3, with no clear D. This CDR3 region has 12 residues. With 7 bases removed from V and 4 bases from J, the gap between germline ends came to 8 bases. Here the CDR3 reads CASTKGGNTIYF. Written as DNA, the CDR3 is TGTGCCAGCACCAAAGGGGGAAACACCATATATTTT.

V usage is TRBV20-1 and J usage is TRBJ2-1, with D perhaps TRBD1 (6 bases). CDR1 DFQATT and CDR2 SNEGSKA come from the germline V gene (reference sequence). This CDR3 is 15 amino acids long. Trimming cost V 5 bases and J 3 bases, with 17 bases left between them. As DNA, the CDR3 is TGCAGTGCTGGCCGTTCGGGACACCTCTACAATGAGCAGTTCTTC. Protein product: CSAGRSGHLYNEQFF.

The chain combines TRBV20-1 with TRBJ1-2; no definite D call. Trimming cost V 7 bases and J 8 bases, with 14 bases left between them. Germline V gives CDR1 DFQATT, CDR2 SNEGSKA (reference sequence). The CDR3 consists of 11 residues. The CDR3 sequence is CSGDWEGGYTF. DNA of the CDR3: TGCAGTGGAGACTGGGAAGGGGGCTACACCTTC.

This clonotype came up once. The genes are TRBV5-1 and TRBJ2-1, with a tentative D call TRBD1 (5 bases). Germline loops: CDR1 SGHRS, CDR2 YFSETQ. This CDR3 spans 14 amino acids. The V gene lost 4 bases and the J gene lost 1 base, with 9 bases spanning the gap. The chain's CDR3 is CASSPQVSYNEQFF. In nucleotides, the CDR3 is TGCGCCAGCAGCCCACAGGTTTCCTACAATGAGCAGTTCTTC.

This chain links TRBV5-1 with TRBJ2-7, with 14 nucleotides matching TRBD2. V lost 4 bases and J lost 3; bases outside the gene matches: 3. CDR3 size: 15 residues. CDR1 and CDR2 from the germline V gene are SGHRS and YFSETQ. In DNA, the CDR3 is TGCGCCAGCAGCGGACTAGCGGGGGGCTTCTACGAGCAGTACTTC. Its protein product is CASSGLAGGFYEQYF.

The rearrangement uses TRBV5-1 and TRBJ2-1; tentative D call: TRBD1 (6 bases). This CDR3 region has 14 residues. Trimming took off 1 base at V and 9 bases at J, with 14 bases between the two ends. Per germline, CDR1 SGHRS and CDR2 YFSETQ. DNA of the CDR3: TGCGCCAGCAGCTTGAATACAGGGAAAGGTGAGCAGTTCTTC. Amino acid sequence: CASSLNTGKGEQFF. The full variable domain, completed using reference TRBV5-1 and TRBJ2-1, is KAGVTQTPRYLIKTRGQQVTLSCSPISGHRSVSWYQQTPGQGLQFLFEYFSETQRNKGNFPGRFSGRQFSNSRSEMNVSTLELGDSALYLCASSLNTGKGEQFFGPGTRLTVL.

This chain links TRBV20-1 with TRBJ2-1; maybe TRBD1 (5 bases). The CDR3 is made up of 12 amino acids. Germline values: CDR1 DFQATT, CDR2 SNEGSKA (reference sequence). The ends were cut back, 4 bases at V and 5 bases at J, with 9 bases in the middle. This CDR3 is CSATGFDNEQFF. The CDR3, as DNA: TGCAGTGCTACAGGGTTTGACAATGAGCAGTTCTTC.

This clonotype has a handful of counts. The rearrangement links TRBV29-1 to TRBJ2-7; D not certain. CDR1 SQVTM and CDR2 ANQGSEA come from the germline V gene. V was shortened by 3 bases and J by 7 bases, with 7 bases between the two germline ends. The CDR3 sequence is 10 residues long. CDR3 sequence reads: CSVDAGEQYF. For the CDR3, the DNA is TGCAGCGTTGATGCTGGGGAGCAGTACTTC.

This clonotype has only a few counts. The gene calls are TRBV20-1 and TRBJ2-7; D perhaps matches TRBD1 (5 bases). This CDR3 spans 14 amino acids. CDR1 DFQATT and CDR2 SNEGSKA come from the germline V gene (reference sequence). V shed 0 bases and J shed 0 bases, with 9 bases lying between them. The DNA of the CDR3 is TGCAGTGCTAGAGACAGGCAGGGCTCCTACGAGCAGTACTTC. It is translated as CSARDRQGSYEQYF.

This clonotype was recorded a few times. Here the CDR3 reads CASRSGGRGSEQYF. The CDR3 nucleotides are TGTGCCAGCCGGTCGGGGGGCCGGGGCTCGGAGCAGTACTTC. This chain links TRBV12-3 or TRBV12-4 with TRBJ2-7; tentative D call: TRBD2 (7 bases). The length of the CDR3 is 14 residues. V dropped 8 bases and J dropped 7 bases, with 21 bases sitting between them.

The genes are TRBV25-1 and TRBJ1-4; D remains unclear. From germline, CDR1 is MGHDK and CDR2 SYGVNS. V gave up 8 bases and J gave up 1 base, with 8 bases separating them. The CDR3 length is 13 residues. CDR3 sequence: CASARITNEKLFF. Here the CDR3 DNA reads TGTGCCAGCGCGAGGATAACTAATGAAAAACTGTTTTTT.

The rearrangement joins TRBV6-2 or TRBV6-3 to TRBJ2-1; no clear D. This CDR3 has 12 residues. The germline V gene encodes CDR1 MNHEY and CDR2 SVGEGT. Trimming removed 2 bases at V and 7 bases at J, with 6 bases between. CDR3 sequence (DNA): TGTGCCAGCAGTTACGCCCAGAATGAGCAGTTCTTC. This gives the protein CASSYAQNEQFF.

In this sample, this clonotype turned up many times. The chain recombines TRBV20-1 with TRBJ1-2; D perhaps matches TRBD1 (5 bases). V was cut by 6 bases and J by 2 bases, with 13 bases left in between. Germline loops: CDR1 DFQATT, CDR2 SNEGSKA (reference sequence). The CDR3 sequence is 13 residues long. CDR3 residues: CSALRQPNYGYTF. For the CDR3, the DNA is TGCAGTGCCCTCCGACAGCCCAACTATGGCTACACCTTC.

The CDR3 spells CSARIPIAPGWNTEAFF. For the CDR3, the DNA is TGCAGTGCTAGAATTCCGATAGCCCCGGGTTGGAACACTGAAGCTTTCTTT. V usage is TRBV20-1 and J usage is TRBJ1-1; the D is unclear. Germline CDR1 DFQATT, CDR2 SNEGSKA (reference sequence). The CDR3 loop spans 17 amino acids. The V gene lost 2 bases and the J gene lost 1 base, with 20 bases spanning the gap.

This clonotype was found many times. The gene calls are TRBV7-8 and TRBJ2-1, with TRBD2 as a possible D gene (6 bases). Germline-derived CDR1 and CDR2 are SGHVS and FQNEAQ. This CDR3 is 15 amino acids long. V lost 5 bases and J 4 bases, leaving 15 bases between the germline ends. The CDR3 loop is CASSLGGPYYNEQFF. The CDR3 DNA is TGTGCCAGCAGCCTGGGGGGACCCTATTACAATGAGCAGTTCTTC.

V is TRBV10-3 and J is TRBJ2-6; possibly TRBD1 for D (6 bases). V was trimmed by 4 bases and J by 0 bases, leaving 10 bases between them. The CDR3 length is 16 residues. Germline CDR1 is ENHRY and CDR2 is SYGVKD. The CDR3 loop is CAISVDSLSGANVLTF. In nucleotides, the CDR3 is TGTGCCATCAGTGTGGACAGCCTCTCTGGGGCCAACGTCCTGACTTTC.

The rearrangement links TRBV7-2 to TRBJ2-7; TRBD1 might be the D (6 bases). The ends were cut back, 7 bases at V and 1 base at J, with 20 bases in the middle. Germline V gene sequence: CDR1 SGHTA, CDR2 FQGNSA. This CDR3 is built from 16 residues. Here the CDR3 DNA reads TGTGCCAGCACCGGGTCGTGGGACATGCCTTCCTACGAGCAGTACTTC. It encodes CASTGSWDMPSYEQYF.